The present entry profiles one T cell receptor (beta chain) with its context. Its antigen is undetermined. The germline CDR1 and CDR2 sequences are SGDLS and YYNGEE. J gave up 4 bases and V 3 bases, and 4 bases lay outside the gene matches. The CDR3 consists of 15 residues. This sample is drawn from a study of OX40 agonist ivuxolimab in advanced cancers. Overall study results and limits: In the 0.1 to 3.0 mg/kg range, CD4+ and CD8+ blood T cells had expanded clonally by week 6. Low normalized clonal expansion also occurred in some nonresponding patients. The specificity for antigen of the expanded peripheral T cells was not determined.

Enrollment shut out patients with autoimmune disease history or systemic immunosuppression. Profiled with immunoSEQ multiplex PCR; TCRdb holds only in-frame clones, not every one. Of 14,000 or so clones listed, 75% to 80% are singletons. The rearrangement links TRBV9 to TRBJ2-5, with 12 bases aligning to TRBD2. This receptor was obtained from an adult with an advanced solid tumor such as melanoma, head and neck, liver or kidney cancer. The source was CD4+ or CD8+ T cells sorted from blood, collected in a trial of the OX40 agonist ivuxolimab. The CDR3 bases are TGTGCCAGCAGCGCTAGCGGGGGGGCCACAGAGACCCAGTACTTC. This translates into CASSASGGATETQYF.